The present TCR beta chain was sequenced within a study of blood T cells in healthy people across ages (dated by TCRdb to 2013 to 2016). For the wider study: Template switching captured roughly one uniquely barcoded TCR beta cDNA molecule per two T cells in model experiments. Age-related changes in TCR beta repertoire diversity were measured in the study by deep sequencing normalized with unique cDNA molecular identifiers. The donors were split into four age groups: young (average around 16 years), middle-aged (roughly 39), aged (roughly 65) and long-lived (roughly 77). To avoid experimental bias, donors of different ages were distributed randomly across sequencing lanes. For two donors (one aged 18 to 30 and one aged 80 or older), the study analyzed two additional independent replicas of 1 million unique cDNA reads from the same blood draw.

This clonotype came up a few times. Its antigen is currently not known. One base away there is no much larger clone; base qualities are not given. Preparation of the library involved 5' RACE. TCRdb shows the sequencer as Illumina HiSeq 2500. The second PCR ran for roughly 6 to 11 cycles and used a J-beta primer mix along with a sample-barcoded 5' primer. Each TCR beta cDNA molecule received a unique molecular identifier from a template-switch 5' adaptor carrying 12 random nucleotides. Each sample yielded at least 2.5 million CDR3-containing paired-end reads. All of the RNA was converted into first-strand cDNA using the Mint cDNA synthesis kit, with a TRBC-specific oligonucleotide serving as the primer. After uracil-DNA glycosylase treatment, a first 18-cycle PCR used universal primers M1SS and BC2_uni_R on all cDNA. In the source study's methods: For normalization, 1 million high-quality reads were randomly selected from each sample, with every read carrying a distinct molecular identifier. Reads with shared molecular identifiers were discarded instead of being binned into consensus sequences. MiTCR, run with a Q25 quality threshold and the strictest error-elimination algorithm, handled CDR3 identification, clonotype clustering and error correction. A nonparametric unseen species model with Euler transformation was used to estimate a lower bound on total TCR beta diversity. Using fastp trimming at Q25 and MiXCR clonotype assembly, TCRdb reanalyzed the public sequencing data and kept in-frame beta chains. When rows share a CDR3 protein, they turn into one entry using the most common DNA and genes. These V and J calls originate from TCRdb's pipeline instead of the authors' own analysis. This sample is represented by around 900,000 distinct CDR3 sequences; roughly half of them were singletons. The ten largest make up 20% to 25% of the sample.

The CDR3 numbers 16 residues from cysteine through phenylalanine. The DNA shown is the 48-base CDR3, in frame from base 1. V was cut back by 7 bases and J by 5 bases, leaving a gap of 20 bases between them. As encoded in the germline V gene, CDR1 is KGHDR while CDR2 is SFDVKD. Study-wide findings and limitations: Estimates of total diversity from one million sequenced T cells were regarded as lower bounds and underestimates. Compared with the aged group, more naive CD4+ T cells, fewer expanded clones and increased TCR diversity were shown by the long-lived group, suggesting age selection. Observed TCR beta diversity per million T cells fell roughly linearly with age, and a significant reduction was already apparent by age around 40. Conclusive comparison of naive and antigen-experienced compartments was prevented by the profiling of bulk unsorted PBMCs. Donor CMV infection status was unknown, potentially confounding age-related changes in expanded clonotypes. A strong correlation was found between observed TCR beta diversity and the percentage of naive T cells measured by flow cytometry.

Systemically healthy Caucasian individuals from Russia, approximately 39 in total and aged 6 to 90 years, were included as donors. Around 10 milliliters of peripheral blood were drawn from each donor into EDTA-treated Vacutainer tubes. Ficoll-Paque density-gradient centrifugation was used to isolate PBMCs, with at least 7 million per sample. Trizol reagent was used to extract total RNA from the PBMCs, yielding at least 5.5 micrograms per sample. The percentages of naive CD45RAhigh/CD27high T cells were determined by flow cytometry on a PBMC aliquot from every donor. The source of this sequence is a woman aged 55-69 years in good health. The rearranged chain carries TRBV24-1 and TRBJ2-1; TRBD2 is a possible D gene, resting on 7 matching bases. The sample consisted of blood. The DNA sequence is TGTGCCACCAGAAAATCGGGGGGCAGATCAGACAATGAGCAGTTCTTC. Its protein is CATRKSGGRSDNEQFF.